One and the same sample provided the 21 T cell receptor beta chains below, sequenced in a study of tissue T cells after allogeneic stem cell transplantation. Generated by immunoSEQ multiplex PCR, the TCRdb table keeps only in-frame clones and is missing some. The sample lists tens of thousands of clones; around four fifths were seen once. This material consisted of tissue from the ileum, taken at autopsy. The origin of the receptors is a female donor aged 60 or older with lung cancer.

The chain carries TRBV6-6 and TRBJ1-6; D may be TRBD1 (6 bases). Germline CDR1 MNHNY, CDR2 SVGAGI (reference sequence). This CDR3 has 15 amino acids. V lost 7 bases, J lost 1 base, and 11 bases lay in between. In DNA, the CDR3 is TGTGCCAGCACGCCCCAGGGGTCCTATAATTCACCCCTCCACTTT. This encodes CASTPQGSYNSPLHF.

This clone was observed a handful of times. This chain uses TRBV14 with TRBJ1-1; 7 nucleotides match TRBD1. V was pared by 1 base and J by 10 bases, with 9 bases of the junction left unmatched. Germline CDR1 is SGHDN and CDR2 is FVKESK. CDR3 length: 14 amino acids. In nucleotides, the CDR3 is TGTGCCAGCAGCCAAGGAAACAGGGGAATGGGAGCTTTCTTT. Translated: CASSQGNRGMGAFF.

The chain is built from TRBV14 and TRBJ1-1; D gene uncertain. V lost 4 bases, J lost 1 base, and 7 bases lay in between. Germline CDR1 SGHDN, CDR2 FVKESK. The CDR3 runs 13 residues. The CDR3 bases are TGTGCCAGCAGCCGCATCAGGAACACTGAAGCTTTCTTT. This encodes CASSRIRNTEAFF.

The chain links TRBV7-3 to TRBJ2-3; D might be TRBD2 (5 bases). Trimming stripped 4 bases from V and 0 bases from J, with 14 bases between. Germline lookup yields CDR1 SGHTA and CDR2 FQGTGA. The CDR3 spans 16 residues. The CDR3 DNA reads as TGTGCCAGCAGCTCGAAGGGCGGGCCAAGCACAGATACGCAGTATTTT. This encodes CASSSKGGPSTDTQYF.

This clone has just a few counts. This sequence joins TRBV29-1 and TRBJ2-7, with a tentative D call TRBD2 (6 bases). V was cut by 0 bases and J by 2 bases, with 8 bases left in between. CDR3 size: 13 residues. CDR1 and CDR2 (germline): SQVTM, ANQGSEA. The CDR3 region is CSVEDGEAYEQYF. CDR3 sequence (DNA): TGCAGCGTTGAAGACGGGGAGGCCTACGAGCAGTACTTC.

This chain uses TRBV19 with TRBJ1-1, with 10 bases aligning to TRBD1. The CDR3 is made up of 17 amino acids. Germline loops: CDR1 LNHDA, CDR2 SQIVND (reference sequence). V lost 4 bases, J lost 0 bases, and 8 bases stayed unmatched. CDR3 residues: CASSTYLTGGMNTEAFF. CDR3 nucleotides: TGTGCCAGTAGTACCTACTTGACAGGGGGCATGAACACTGAAGCTTTCTTT.

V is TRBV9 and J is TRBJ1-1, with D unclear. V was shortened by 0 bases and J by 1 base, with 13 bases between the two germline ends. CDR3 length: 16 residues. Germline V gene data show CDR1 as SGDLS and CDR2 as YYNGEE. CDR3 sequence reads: CASSVADGVANTEAFF. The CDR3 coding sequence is TGTGCCAGCAGCGTAGCAGATGGGGTGGCGAACACTGAAGCTTTCTTT. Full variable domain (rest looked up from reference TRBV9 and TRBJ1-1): DSGVTQTPKHLITATGQRVTLRCSPRSGDLSVYWYQQSLDQGLQFLIQYYNGEERAKGNILERFSAQQFPDLHSELNLSSLELGDSALYFCASSVADGVANTEAFFGQGTRLTVV.

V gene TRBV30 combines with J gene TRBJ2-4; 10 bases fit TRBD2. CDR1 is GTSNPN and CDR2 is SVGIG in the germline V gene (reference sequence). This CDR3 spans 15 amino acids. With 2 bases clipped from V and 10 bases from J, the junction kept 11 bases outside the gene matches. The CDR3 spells CAWSLPSGGLSIQYF. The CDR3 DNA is TGTGCCTGGAGTCTACCTAGCGGGGGCCTATCAATTCAGTACTTC.

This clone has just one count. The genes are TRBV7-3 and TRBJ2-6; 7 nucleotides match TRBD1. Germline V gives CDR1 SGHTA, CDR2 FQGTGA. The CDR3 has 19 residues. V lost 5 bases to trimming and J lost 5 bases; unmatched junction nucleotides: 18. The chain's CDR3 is CASSREYPGQPSRANVLTF. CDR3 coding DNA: TGTGCCAGCAGCCGGGAATATCCGGGACAGCCATCCCGGGCCAACGTCCTGACTTTC.

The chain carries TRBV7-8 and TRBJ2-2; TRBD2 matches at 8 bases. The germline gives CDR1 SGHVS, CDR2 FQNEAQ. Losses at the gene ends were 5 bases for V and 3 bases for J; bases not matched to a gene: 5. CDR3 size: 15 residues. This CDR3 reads CASSPAGGYTGELFF. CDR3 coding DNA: TGTGCCAGCAGCCCCGCGGGGGGCTACACCGGGGAGCTGTTTTTT. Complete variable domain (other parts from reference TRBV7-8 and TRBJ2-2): GAGVSQSPRYKVAKRGQDVALRCDPISGHVSLFWYQQALGQGPEFLTYFQNEAQLDKSGLPSDRFFAERPEGSVSTLKIQRTQQEDSAVYLCASSPAGGYTGELFFGEGSRLTVL.

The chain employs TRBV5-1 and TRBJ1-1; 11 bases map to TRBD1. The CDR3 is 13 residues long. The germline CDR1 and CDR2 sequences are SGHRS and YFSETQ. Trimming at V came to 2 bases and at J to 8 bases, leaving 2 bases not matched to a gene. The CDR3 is CASSFRDRGEAFF. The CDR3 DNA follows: TGCGCCAGCAGCTTCCGGGACAGGGGGGAAGCTTTCTTT.

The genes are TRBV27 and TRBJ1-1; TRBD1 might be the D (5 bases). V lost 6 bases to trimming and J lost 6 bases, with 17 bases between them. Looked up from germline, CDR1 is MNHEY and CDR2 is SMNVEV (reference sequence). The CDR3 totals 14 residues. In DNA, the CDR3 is TGTGCCAGCAGAGCCTCTTCAGGGTCCCCTGAAGCTTTCTTT. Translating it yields CASRASSGSPEAFF.

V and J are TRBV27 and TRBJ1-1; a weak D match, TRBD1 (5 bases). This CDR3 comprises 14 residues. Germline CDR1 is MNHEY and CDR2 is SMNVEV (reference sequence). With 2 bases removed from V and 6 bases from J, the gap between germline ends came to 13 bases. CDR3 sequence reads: CASSLGRANSEAFF. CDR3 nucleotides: TGTGCCAGCAGTTTAGGCAGGGCCAACTCTGAAGCTTTCTTT.

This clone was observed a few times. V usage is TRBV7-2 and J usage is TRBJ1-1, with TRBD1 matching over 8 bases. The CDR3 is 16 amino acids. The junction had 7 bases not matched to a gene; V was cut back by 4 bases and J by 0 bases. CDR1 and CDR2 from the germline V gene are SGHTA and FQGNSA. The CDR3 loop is CASSSQGTGLNTEAFF. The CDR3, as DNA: TGTGCCAGCAGCTCTCAGGGGACAGGATTGAACACTGAAGCTTTCTTT.

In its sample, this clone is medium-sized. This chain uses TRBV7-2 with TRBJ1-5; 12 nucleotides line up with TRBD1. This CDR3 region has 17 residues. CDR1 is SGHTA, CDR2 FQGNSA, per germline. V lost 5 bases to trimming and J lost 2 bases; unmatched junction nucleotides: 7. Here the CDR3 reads CASSTGQGAPRNQPQHF. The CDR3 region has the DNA TGTGCCAGCAGCACGGGACAGGGGGCGCCTCGCAATCAGCCCCAGCATTTT.

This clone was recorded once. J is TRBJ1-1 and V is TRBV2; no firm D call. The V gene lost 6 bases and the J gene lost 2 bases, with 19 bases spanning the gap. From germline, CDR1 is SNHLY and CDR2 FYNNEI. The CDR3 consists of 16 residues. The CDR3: CASSVGGGIFNTEAFF. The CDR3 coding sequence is TGTGCCAGCAGCGTTGGTGGAGGAATCTTTAACACTGAAGCTTTCTTT.

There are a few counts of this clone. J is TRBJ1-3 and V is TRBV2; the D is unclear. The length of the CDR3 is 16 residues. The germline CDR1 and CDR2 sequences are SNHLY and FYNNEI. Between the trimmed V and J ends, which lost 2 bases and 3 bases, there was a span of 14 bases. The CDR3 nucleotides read TGTGCCAGCAGTGAAAGCGGGCAGGTTTTTGGAAACACCATATATTTT. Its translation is CASSESGQVFGNTIYF.

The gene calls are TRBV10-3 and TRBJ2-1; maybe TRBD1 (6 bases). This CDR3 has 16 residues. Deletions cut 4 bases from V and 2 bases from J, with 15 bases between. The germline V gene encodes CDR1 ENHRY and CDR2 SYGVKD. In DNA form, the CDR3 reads TGTGCCATCAGTGGTACCGGGACAATCCCCTACAATGAGCAGTTCTTC. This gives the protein CAISGTGTIPYNEQFF.

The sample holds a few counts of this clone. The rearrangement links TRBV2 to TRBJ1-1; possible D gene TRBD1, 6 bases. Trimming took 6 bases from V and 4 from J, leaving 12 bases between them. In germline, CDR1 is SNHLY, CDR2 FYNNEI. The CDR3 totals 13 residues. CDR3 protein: CASRSRGATEAFF. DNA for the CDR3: TGTGCCAGCAGGAGCAGGGGTGCCACTGAAGCTTTCTTT.

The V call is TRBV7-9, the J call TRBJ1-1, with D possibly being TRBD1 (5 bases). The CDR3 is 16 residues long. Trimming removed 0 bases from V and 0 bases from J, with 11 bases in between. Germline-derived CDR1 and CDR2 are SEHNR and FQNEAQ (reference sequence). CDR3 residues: CASSLALGGLNTEAFF. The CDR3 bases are TGTGCCAGCAGCTTAGCGCTCGGGGGGTTGAACACTGAAGCTTTCTTT. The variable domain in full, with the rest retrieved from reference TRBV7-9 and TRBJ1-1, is DTGVSQNPRHKITKRGQNVTFRCDPISEHNRLYWYRQTLGQGPEFLTYFQNEAQLEKSRLLSDRFSAERPKGSFSTLEIQRTEQGDSAMYLCASSLALGGLNTEAFFGQGTRLTVV.

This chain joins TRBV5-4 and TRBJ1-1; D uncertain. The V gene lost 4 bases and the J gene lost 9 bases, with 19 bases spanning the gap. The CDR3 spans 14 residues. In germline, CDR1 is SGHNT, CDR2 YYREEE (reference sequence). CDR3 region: CASSTLNPNSKAFF. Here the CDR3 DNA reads TGTGCCAGCAGCACCCTAAATCCCAATTCCAAAGCTTTCTTT.